This T cell receptor beta chain was sequenced for a study of control samples from healthy donors and cancer patients. Using immunoSEQ multiplex PCR, the repertoire was profiled, and TCRdb retains in-frame clones only, with some absent. The profile shows tens of thousands of clones, roughly 90% of them singletons. The CDR3 is made up of 14 amino acids. The V gene lost 1 base and the J gene lost 2 bases, with 9 bases spanning the gap. Germline assignment: CDR1 LGHDT and CDR2 YNNKEL (reference sequence). V and J are TRBV3-1 (or the pseudogene TRBV3-2) and TRBJ2-7; D perhaps matches TRBD2 (6 bases). The sample comprised PBMCs. The clonotype comes from a woman in her sixties with head and neck cancer. The CDR3 loop is CASSQVPGAYEQYF. CDR3 bases: TGTGCCAGCAGCCAAGTTCCGGGGGCCTACGAGCAGTACTTC.